This TCR beta chain was sequenced for a study of OX40 agonist ivuxolimab in advanced cancers. Clones were sequenced by immunoSEQ multiplex PCR, and TCRdb holds only the in-frame ones, with some missing. This sample has some 34,000 clones, with more than 75% found just once. Material: CD4+ or CD8+ T cells sorted from blood, obtained in a trial of the OX40 agonist ivuxolimab. The source is an adult with an advanced solid tumor such as melanoma, head and neck, liver or kidney cancer.

The CDR3 protein is CASSQPRLAGHNEQFF. The CDR3 region has the DNA TGCGCCAGCAGCCAACCTAGACTAGCGGGCCACAATGAGCAGTTCTTC. V gene TRBV4-1 combines with J gene TRBJ2-1; TRBD2 agrees at 10 bases. J was trimmed by 5 bases and V by 2 bases; bases with no gene match: 6. CDR3 length: 16 amino acids. Germline V gene data show CDR1 as MGHRA and CDR2 as YSYEKL.